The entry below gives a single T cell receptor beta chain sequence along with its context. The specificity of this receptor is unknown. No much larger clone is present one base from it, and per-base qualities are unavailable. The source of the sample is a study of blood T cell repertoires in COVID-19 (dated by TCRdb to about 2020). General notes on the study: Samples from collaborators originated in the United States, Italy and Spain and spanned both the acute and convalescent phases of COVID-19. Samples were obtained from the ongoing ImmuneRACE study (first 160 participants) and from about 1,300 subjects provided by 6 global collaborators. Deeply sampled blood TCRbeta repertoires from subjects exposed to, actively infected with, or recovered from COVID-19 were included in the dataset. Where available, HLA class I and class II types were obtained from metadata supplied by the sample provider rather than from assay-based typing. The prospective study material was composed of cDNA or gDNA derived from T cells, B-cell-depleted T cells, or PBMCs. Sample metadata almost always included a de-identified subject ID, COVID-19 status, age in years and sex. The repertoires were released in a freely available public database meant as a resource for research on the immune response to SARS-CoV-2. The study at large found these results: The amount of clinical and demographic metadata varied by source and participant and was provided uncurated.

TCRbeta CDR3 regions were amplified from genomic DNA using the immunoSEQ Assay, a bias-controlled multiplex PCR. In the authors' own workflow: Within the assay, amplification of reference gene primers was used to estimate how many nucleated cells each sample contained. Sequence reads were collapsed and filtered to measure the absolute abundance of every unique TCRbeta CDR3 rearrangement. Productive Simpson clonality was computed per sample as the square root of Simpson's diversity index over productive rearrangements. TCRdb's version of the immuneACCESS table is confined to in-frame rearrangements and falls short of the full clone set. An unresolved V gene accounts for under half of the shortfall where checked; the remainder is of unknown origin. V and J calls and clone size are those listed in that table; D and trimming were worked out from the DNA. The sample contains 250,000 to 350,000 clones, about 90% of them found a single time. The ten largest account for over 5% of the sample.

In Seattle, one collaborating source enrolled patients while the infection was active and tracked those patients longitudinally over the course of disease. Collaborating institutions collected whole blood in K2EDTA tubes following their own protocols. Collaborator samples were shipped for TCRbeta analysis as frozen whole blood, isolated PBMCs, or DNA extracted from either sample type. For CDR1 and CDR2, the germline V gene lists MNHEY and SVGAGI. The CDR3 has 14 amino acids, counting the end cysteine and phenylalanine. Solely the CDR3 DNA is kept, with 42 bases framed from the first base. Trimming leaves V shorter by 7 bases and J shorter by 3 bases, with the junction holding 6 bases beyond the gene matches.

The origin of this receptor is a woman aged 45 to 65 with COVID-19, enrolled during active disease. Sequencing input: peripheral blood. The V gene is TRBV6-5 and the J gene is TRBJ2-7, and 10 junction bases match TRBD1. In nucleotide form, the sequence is TGTGCCAGCAAAAGGACAGGGGGGATCTACGAGCAGTACTTC. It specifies CASKRTGGIYEQYF.